This TCR beta chain was identified in a study of blood T cell repertoires in COVID-19. Overall study: Acute and convalescent COVID-19 specimens originated in the United States, Italy and Spain. T cells, B-cell-depleted T cells, or PBMCs provided the cDNA or gDNA that served as material.

Germline CDR1 is LNHDA and CDR2 is SQIVND (reference sequence). The CDR3 totals 14 residues. V was trimmed by 10 bases and J by 3 bases, leaving 18 bases between them. Repertoires were generated with immunoSEQ multiplex PCR, while TCRdb's copy carries only in-frame clones and drops some. The sample has fewer than 450,000 clones, around 89% seen once. Study members were between roughly 18 and 100 years old and lived in approximately 25 US regions. Participant-given clinical history determined each cohort assignment. The source is a woman younger than 30 who had recovered from COVID-19. The V call is TRBV19, the J call TRBJ1-2; D not certain. The sample consisted of PBMCs or T cells enriched from blood (not recorded which). CDR3 nucleotide sequence: TGTGCCACCCGTCGCAGAGGAAAGGACTATGGCTACACCTTC. This encodes CATRRRGKDYGYTF.